One sample yielded the 15 T cell receptor beta chains listed below, sequenced in a study of cytomegalovirus exposure and HLA in healthy donors. The PCR used 60 Vbeta and 13 Jbeta primers. Using immunoSEQ multiplex PCR, the repertoire was profiled, and TCRdb retains in-frame clones only, with some absent. The sample consists of roughly 120,000 clones, 80% of them appearing once. Specimen: PBMCs. The receptor source for this set is a man aged 25 to 40 in good health and CMV-seronegative.

This clone appeared once. The chain carries TRBV27 and TRBJ2-2, with 12 nucleotides matching TRBD2. The CDR3 totals 19 residues. The germline CDR1 and CDR2 sequences are MNHEY and SMNVEV (reference sequence). Trimming removed 5 bases from V and 5 bases from J; junction bases left unmatched: 15. The CDR3 loop reads CASSLIRLAGVDGTGELFF. For the CDR3, the DNA is TGTGCCAGCAGTCTTATCCGACTAGCGGGAGTTGATGGGACCGGGGAGCTGTTTTTT.

The rearrangement links TRBV15 to TRBJ2-3; D gene uncertain. This CDR3 contains 18 residues. V lost 0 bases and J lost 2, with 18 bases in between. Germline V lookup: CDR1 LNHNV, CDR2 YYDKDF (reference sequence). The CDR3 DNA sequence: TGTGCCACCAGCAGAGATCTCCTGAGCGCTGAATCCACAGATACGCAGTATTTT. Residues: CATSRDLLSAESTDTQYF.

The chain employs TRBV28 and TRBJ2-1, with 9 bases identical to TRBD2. V shed 3 bases, J shed 8 bases, and the junction held 5 bases outside the gene matches. Germline CDR1 is MDHEN and CDR2 is SYDVKM. The CDR3 spans 14 residues. The CDR3 spells CASSFRGRAHEQFF. For the CDR3, the DNA is TGTGCCAGCAGTTTTCGCGGGAGGGCCCATGAGCAGTTCTTC.

The chain couples TRBV5-1 to TRBJ2-3, with a weak D call TRBD1 (6 bases). Between the trimmed V and J ends, which lost 3 bases and 2 bases, there was a span of 10 bases. Germline V gene lookup returns CDR1 SGHRS and CDR2 YFSETQ. The CDR3 sequence is 14 residues long. The CDR3 region is CASSYRDTTDTQYF. In DNA form, the CDR3 reads TGCGCCAGCAGCTACCGGGACACCACAGATACGCAGTATTTT.

The chain is built from TRBV19 and TRBJ2-1; 8 bases fit TRBD1. After removal of 6 bases from V and 2 bases from J, the junction contained 0 bases not matched to a gene. This CDR3 comprises 13 residues. The germline CDR1 and CDR2 sequences are LNHDA and SQIVND (reference sequence). The CDR3 sequence is CASRDRAYNEQFF. CDR3 nucleotides: TGTGCCAGTAGGGACAGGGCCTACAATGAGCAGTTCTTC.

The V and J genes are TRBV27 and TRBJ2-7, with a tentative D call TRBD2 (5 bases). The CDR3 has 12 residues. CDR1 is MNHEY, CDR2 SMNVEV, per germline (reference sequence). The V and J ends lost 6 bases and 7 bases respectively, with 13 bases between them. DNA of the CDR3: TGTGCCAGCAGCCCTAGCCTGGGGGAGCAGTACTTC. Translated: CASSPSLGEQYF.

The CDR3 sequence: CASSLSIRLAGGSDTQYF. The CDR3 DNA is TGTGCCAGCAGCTTATCAATACGACTAGCGGGAGGTTCAGATACGCAGTATTTT. The V call is TRBV11-3, the J call TRBJ2-3; 13 nucleotides line up with TRBD2. Looked up from germline, CDR1 is SGHNT and CDR2 is YENEEA. This CDR3 has 18 amino acids. V lost 2 bases to trimming and J lost 4 bases; unmatched junction nucleotides: 9.

This clone was seen only once. The chain recombines TRBV18 with TRBJ2-1, with 8 bases fitting TRBD1. CDR1 and CDR2 from the germline V gene are KGHSH and LQKENI. Trimming removed 0 bases from V and 9 bases from J; junction bases left unmatched: 16. This CDR3 is 18 amino acids long. The CDR3 DNA is TGTGCCAGCTCACCACCCCTGATAGGGACAGGTGTGACCCTTGAGCAGTTCTTC. Translated: CASSPPLIGTGVTLEQFF. Using reference TRBV18 and TRBJ2-1 for the parts outside the CDR3, the full variable domain is NAGVMQNPRHLVRRRGQEARLRCSPMKGHSHVYWYRQLPEEGLKFMVYLQKENIIDESGMPKERFSAEFPKEGPSILRIQQVVRGDSAAYFCASSPPLIGTGVTLEQFFGPGTRLTVL.

Written as DNA, the CDR3 is TGCAGCGTTGAAGATTTGGGACAGGGGATTAAGCATGAGCAGTTCTTC. It yields the protein CSVEDLGQGIKHEQFF. The chain uses TRBV29-1 and TRBJ2-1; 10 bases match TRBD1. The length of the CDR3 is 16 residues. Germline loops: CDR1 SQVTM, CDR2 ANQGSEA. V lost 0 bases, J lost 8 bases, and 10 bases stayed unmatched.

V and J are TRBV12-5 and TRBJ1-4; no clear D gene. Germline V lookup: CDR1 LGHNT, CDR2 FRNRAP. V was trimmed by 2 bases and J by 4 bases, leaving 17 bases between them. The CDR3 consists of 17 residues. CDR3 sequence reads: CASGLKRPPSGNEKLFF. The DNA for the CDR3 is TGTGCTAGTGGTTTGAAACGGCCCCCCTCGGGTAATGAAAAACTGTTTTTT.

V and J are TRBV6-5 and TRBJ2-7, with a tentative D call TRBD1 (6 bases). The V and J ends lost 5 bases and 2 bases respectively, with 13 bases between them. The length of the CDR3 is 14 residues. CDR1 MNHEY and CDR2 SVGAGI come from the germline V gene. CDR3: CASSAQGRTYEQYF. CDR3 sequence (DNA): TGTGCCAGCAGTGCACAGGGTAGAACCTACGAGCAGTACTTC.

The chain joins TRBV29-1 to TRBJ2-2, with 8 bases fitting TRBD1. V was pared by 4 bases and J by 7 bases, with 5 bases of the junction left unmatched. CDR3 length: 13 amino acids. Germline CDR1 is SQVTM and CDR2 is ANQGSEA. The CDR3 bases are TGCAGCGTTGTGGTTACAGGGGGCGGGGAGCTGTTTTTT. Translation: CSVVVTGGGELFF.

The rearrangement joins TRBV4-1 to TRBJ1-4, with D possibly matching TRBD1 (6 bases). This CDR3 is built from 18 residues. V lost 4 bases, J lost 0 bases, and 18 bases lay in between. CDR1 and CDR2 (germline): MGHRA, YSYEKL. CDR3 loop: CASSPGGLAGATNEKLFF. The CDR3 DNA is TGCGCCAGCAGCCCTGGGGGCTTGGCCGGTGCAACTAATGAAAAACTGTTTTTT.

The chain combines TRBV29-1 with TRBJ2-7; 9 positions agree with TRBD2. The CDR3 loop spans 15 amino acids. V lost 7 bases, J lost 0 bases, and 10 bases stayed unmatched. Germline values: CDR1 SQVTM, CDR2 ANQGSEA. CDR3 sequence (DNA): TGCAGCGCTTCCGCCGGACTAGCGTCCTCCTACGAGCAGTACTTC. Encoded protein: CSASAGLASSYEQYF.

V gene TRBV7-8 combines with J gene TRBJ2-7; a possible D gene is TRBD2 (6 bases). From germline, CDR1 is SGHVS and CDR2 FQNEAQ. The CDR3 has 13 amino acids. With 5 bases removed from V and 3 bases from J, the gap between germline ends came to 11 bases. CDR3 residues: CASSRGLNYEQYF. The CDR3 DNA follows: TGTGCCAGCAGCCGAGGACTAAACTACGAGCAGTACTTC. Combining the CDR3 with reference TRBV7-8 and TRBJ2-7 gives the whole variable domain GAGVSQSPRYKVAKRGQDVALRCDPISGHVSLFWYQQALGQGPEFLTYFQNEAQLDKSGLPSDRFFAERPEGSVSTLKIQRTQQEDSAVYLCASSRGLNYEQYFGPGTRLTVT.